The entry below gives a single TCR beta chain sequence along with its context. This specimen belongs to a study of technical replicates of blood from several donors. Germline lookup yields CDR1 SEHNR and CDR2 FQNEAQ (reference sequence). This CDR3 region has 15 residues. The V gene end was trimmed by 4 bases and the J gene end by 4 bases; junction bases not matched to a gene: 6. Here immunoSEQ multiplex PCR was the method, and the copy in TCRdb shows in-frame clones only, minus some. The sample holds tens of thousands of clones, approximately 95% seen once. The specimen sequenced was T cells isolated from PBMCs. The receptor was derived from a human donor in good health. V gene TRBV7-9 combines with J gene TRBJ1-5, with TRBD1 matching 8 bases. The chain's CDR3 is CASSSDRAPNQPQHF. CDR3 DNA: TGTGCCAGCAGCTCGGACAGGGCGCCTAATCAGCCCCAGCATTTT.